This is a list of T cell receptor beta chains from one sample in a study of T-cell memory formation after mild COVID-19. MiXCR, applied by TCRdb to the 5' RACE reads, yields one record per CDR3 protein. The sample lists 200,000 to 250,000 distinct CDR3 sequences; 8% to 10% were seen once. Sequenced: PBMCs or a T cell subset sorted from them (not recorded which). The origin of the receptors is a man aged 18 to 35 who had mild COVID-19 (a few samples of this study predate the infection). Cell type and time point are not known. The CDR3 runs from the conserved cysteine through the conserved F or W. Fields, in order: D gene, clone size, J gene, V gene, CDR3 DNA, CDR3 protein. The D gene is left open where the match is weak. Clone size is given for some rows only: seen once, a few or many times, or a class if the clone is expanded.

TRBD2,-,TRBJ2-5,TRBV7-9,TGTGCCAGCAGCCTCGGGACTAGCGGGGTAGGCCACCAGACCCAGTACTTC,CASSLGTSGVGHQTQYF
-,-,TRBJ1-4,TRBV5-1,TGCGCCAGCAGCGGCCCAGGGGCGACTAATGAAAAACTGTTTTTT,CASSGPGATNEKLFF
-,-,TRBJ2-4,TRBV12-3/TRBV12-4,TGTGCCACCTCCCCAGCCAAAAACATTCAGTACTTC,CATSPAKNIQYF
-,few,TRBJ2-3,TRBV28,TGTGCCAGCAGTTCCCCCGGGCAGGCAGATACGCAGTATTTT,CASSSPGQADTQYF
TRBD1,-,TRBJ2-2,TRBV24-1,TGTGCCACCAGTGATCCCGACAGGGCGGCGAACACCGGGGAGCTGTTTTTT,CATSDPDRAANTGELFF
-,few,TRBJ1-2,TRBV29-1,TGCAGCGTTGAAGAGGGCCCGGTGGGAGGTGGCTACACCTTC,CSVEEGPVGGGYTF
TRBD1,many,TRBJ2-3,TRBV5-1,TGCGCCAGCAGGACAGGGTCCGGATCGTTGGATACGCAGTATTTT,CASRTGSGSLDTQYF
-,many,TRBJ2-5,TRBV5-6,TGTGCCAGCAGCTTCCGGAGCACCCGGGGAGAGACCCAGTACTTC,CASSFRSTRGETQYF
-,-,TRBJ2-3,TRBV5-1,TGCGCCAGCAGCTTGGCCCTTGGAGGGGGGGGCACAGATACGCAGTATTTT,CASSLALGGGGTDTQYF
-,few,TRBJ2-6,TRBV29-1,TGCAGCGTTGAGAGGTGGGACCCAACTGGGGCCAACGTCCTGACTTTC,CSVERWDPTGANVLTF
-,few,TRBJ1-1,TRBV3-1,-,CASSPLRAGGEAFF
-,few,TRBJ2-2,TRBV27,TGTGCCAGCAGTTTAGGACAGAGACGAACAACCGGGGAGCTGTTTTTT,CASSLGQRRTTGELFF
-,-,TRBJ1-5,TRBV5-1,TGCGCCAGCAGCCGAGGCCCGGAGGTTCAGCCCCAGCATTTT,CASSRGPEVQPQHF
-,many,TRBJ2-1,TRBV5-1,TGCGCCAGCAGCTTGGCGTACACTGGGGGGCTTCAGTTCTTC,CASSLAYTGGLQFF
-,many,TRBJ1-5,TRBV6-5,TGTGCCAGCAGTTCCCAACCCACAGGACGGTATCAGCCCCAGCATTTT,CASSSQPTGRYQPQHF
TRBD2,few,TRBJ2-1,TRBV5-8,TGTGCCAGCAGCTTGCGGGGGGGCCGGGACAATGAGCAGTTCTTC,CASSLRGGRDNEQFF
-,-,TRBJ2-2,TRBV4-3,TGCGCCAGCAGCCAAGAGGCAGCGGGCACCGGGGAGCTGTTTTTT,CASSQEAAGTGELFF
-,-,TRBJ1-5,TRBV19,TGTGCCAGTATCCAAGCGATCGACAGCAATCAGCCCCAGCATTTT,CASIQAIDSNQPQHF
-,-,TRBJ1-1,TRBV6-1,TGTGCCAGCAGCGAATACACAGGGCTCGACACTGAAGCTTTCTTT,CASSEYTGLDTEAFF
-,-,TRBJ2-7,TRBV2,TGTGCCAGCAGTGAATCTAGTTCAAGCTCCTACGAGCAGTACTTC,CASSESSSSSYEQYF
-,few,TRBJ1-1,TRBV12-3/TRBV12-4,TGTGCCAGCAGCCGAGGCCTGGGAAGGTTGGACACTGAAGCTTTCTTT,CASSRGLGRLDTEAFF
-,many,TRBJ1-4,TRBV10-2,TGCGCCAGCAGTGCGGTAGGAGGGCGAGGAGGGGAAAAACTGTTTTTT,CASSAVGGRGGEKLFF
-,many,TRBJ2-3,TRBV7-2,TGTGCCAGCAGCACGGGACATGACACAGATACGCAGTATTTT,CASSTGHDTDTQYF
-,few,TRBJ2-2,TRBV6-2/TRBV6-3,TGTGCCAGCAGTTACTCGTTTACAGCCTTTAAGGAGCTGTTTTTT,CASSYSFTAFKELFF
-,few,TRBJ1-1,TRBV20-1,TGCAGTGCTAGAGAGGGCTTCACTGAAGCTTTCTTT,CSAREGFTEAFF
-,-,TRBJ2-2,TRBV19,TGTGCCAGTAGTTCGACAGCCGACACCGGGGAGCTGTTTTTT,CASSSTADTGELFF
TRBD2,many,TRBJ2-3,TRBV7-9,TGTGCCAGCCGGGGGGGCACAGATACGCAGTATTTT,CASRGGTDTQYF
-,few,TRBJ1-1,TRBV12-3/TRBV12-4,TGTGCCAGCAGTTCCCGCCACACTGAAGCTTTCTTT,CASSSRHTEAFF